This T cell receptor beta chain was sequenced in a study of identical twins. A word on this clonotype: The antigen is not known.

This CDR3 is built from 14 residues. V was pared by 6 bases and J by 5 bases, with 7 bases of the junction left unmatched. Study-wide findings and caveats: Cross-sectional statistics underpinned the conclusions; the same donors were not followed. Models, which agreed with sharing between unrelated individuals, nonetheless underestimated the out-of-frame TCR alpha sharing seen in monozygotic twins. Beta out-of-frame sequences displayed a weaker excess of sharing between twins.

TCRdb redid the calling of the 5' RACE reads with MiXCR, one entry per CDR3 protein. Among some 300,000 distinct CDR3 sequences listed, approximately 13% were seen once. These data are also associated with another study on yellow fever vaccine responses in identical twins. From that report: Convergence reportedly seemed to mark part of the twins' vaccine T cell response, with personalization marking the rest.

The sample comprised CD8+ T cells sorted from blood. The genes are TRBV12-3 or TRBV12-4 and TRBJ2-5, with 9 nucleotides matching TRBD2. The sequence was collected from a woman between 18 and 29 years old in good health. For the CDR3, the DNA is TGTGCCAGCAGCCCCGGGACTAGCCCGGAGACCCAGTACTTC. Amino acids: CASSPGTSPETQYF.